This TCR beta chain was captured in a study of shared clonotypes between healthy human individuals. Turning to the study itself: Per donor, CD8 memory used one plate, CD8 naive used two, CD4 memory used three and CD4 naive used three.

There are 13 residues in the CDR3. J lost 6 bases, V lost 3 bases, and 6 bases had no gene match. Per the germline V gene, CDR1 is SGHRS and CDR2 is YFSETQ. Investigators spread the genomic DNA of each subset evenly over several immunoSEQ plates. An approximately 200 ng quantity of DNA, 25,000 to 35,000 T cell genomes, went into the sorted-subset replicate PCRs. TCRdb's table, derived via immunoSEQ multiplex PCR, lists solely in-frame clones and lacks some. The sample lists around 1.1 million clones; more than 75% were seen once. V and J are TRBV5-1 and TRBJ2-7; 7 bases align to TRBD1. The TCR was taken from a man aged 18 to 35 in good health. Some clones in this sample may be carry-over from other donors' samples. The sequenced sample was memory CD4+ T cells from PBMCs. Subset noted: CD45RA-negative fraction. The chain's CDR3 is CASSWETGVEQYF. For the CDR3, the DNA is TGCGCCAGCAGCTGGGAAACAGGGGTCGAGCAGTACTTC.